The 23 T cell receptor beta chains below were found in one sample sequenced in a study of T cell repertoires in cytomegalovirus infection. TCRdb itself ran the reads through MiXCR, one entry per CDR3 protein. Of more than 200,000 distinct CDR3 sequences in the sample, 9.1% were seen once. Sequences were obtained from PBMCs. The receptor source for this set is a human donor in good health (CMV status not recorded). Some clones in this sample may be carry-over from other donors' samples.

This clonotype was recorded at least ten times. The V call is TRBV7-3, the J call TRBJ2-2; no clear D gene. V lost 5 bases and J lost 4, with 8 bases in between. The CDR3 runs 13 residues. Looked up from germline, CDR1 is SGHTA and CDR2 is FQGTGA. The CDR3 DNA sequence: TGTGCCAGCAGCGGGCTAAGCACCGGGGAGCTGTTTTTT. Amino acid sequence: CASSGLSTGELFF.

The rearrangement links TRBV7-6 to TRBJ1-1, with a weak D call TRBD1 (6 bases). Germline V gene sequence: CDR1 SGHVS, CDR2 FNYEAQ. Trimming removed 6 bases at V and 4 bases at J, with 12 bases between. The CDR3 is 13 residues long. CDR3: CASSFGGVTEAFF. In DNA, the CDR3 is TGTGCCAGCAGTTTTGGGGGCGTCACTGAAGCTTTCTTT.

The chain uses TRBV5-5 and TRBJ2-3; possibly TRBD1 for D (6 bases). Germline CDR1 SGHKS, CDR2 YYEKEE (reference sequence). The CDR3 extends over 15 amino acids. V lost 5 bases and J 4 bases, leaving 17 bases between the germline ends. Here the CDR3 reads CASSQAQGRADTQYF. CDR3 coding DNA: TGTGCCAGCAGTCAGGCTCAGGGGCGGGCAGATACGCAGTATTTT.

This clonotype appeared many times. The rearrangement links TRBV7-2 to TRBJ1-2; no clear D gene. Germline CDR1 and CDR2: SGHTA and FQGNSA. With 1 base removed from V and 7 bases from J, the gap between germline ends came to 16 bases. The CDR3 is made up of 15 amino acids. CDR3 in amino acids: CASSLVAGTFVGYTF. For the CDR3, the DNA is TGTGCCAGCAGCTTAGTTGCGGGTACTTTCGTTGGCTACACCTTC.

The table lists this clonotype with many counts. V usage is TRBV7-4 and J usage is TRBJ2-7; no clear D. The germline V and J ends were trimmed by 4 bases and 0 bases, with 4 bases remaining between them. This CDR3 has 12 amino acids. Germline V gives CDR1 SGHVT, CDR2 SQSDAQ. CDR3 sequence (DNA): TGTGCCAGCAGCTCCCCCTCCTACGAGCAGTACTTC. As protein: CASSSPSYEQYF. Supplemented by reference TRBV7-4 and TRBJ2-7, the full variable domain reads GAGVSQSPRYKVAKRGRDVALRCDSISGHVTLYWYRQTLGQGSEVLTYSQSDAQRDKSGRPSGRFSAERPERSVSTLKIQRTEQGDSAVYLCASSSPSYEQYFGPGTRLTVT.

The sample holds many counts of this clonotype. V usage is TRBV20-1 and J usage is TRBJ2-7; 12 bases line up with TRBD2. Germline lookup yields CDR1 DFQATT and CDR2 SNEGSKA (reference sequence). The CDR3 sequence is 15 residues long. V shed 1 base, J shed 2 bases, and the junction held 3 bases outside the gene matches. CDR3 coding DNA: TGCAGTGCTAGAGCCCCTAGCGGGAGGGCCTACGAGCAGTACTTC. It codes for CSARAPSGRAYEQYF.

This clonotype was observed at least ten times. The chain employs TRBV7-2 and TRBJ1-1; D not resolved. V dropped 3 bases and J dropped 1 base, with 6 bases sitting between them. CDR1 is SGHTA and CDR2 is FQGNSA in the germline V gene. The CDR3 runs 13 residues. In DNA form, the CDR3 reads TGTGCCAGCAGCTTTAGATGGAACACTGAAGCTTTCTTT. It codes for CASSFRWNTEAFF.

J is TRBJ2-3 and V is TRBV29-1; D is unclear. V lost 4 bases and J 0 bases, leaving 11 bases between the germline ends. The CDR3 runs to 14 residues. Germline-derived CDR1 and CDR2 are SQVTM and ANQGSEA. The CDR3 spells CSVGRQKSTDTQYF. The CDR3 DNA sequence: TGCAGCGTTGGTCGGCAGAAAAGCACAGATACGCAGTATTTT.

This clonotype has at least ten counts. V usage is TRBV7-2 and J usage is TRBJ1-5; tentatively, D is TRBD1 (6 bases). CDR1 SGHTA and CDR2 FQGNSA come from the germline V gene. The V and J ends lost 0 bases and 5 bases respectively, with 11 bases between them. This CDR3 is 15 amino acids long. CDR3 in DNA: TGTGCCAGCAGCTTAGCAGGGGGTGGACATCAGCCCCAGCATTTT. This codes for CASSLAGGGHQPQHF.

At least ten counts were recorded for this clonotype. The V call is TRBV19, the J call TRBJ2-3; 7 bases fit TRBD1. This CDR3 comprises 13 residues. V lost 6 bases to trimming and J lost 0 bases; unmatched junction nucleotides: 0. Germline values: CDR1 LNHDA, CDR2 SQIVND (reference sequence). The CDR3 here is CASRQGSTDTQYF. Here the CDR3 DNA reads TGTGCCAGTAGACAGGGGAGCACAGATACGCAGTATTTT.

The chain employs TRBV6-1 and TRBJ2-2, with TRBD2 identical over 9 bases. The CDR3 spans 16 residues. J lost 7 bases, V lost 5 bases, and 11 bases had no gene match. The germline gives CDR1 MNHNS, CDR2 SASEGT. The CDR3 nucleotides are TGTGCCAGCAGTTCTTTGCTAGCGGGAAGCGGCGGGGAGCTGTTTTTT. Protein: CASSSLLAGSGGELFF.

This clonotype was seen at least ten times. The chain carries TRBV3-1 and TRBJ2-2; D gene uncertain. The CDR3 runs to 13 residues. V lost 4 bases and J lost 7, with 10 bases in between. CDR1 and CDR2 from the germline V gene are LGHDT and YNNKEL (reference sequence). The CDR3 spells CASSLYSGGELFF. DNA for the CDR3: TGTGCCAGCAGCCTCTACTCGGGCGGGGAGCTGTTTTTT.

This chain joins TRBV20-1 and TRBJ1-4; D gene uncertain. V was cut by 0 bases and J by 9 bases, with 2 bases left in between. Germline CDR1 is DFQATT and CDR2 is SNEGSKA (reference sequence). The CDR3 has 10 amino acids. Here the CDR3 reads CSARDQKLFF. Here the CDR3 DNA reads TGCAGTGCTAGAGACCAAAAACTGTTTTTT.

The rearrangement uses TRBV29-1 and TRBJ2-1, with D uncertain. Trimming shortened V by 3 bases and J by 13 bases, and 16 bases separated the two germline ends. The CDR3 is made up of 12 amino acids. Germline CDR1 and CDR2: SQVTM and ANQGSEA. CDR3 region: CSVDKGHPIQFF. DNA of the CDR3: TGCAGCGTTGACAAGGGTCACCCGATTCAGTTCTTC.

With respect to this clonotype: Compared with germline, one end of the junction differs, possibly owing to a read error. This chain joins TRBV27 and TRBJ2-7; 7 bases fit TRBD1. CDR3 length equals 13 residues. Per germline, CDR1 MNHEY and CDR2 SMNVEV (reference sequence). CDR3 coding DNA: TGTGCCAGCAGGACAGGGACCTCCTACGAGCAGCACTTC. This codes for CASRTGTSYEQHF.

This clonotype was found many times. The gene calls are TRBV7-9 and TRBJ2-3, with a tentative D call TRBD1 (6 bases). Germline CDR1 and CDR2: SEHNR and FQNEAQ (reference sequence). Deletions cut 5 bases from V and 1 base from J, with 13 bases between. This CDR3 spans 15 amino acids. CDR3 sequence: CASSPFEGGTDTQYF. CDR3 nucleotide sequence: TGTGCCAGCAGCCCTTTCGAGGGGGGCACAGATACGCAGTATTTT. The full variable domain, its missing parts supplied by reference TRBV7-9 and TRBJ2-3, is DTGVSQNPRHKITKRGQNVTFRCDPISEHNRLYWYRQTLGQGPEFLTYFQNEAQLEKSRLLSDRFSAERPKGSFSTLEIQRTEQGDSAMYLCASSPFEGGTDTQYFGPGTRLTVL.

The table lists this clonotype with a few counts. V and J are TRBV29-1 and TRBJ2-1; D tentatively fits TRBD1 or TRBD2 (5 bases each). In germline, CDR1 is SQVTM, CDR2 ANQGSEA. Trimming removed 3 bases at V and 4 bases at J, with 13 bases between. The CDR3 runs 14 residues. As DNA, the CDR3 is TGCAGCGTTGACCGTGGGACCCCTTACAATGAGCAGTTCTTC. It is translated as CSVDRGTPYNEQFF.

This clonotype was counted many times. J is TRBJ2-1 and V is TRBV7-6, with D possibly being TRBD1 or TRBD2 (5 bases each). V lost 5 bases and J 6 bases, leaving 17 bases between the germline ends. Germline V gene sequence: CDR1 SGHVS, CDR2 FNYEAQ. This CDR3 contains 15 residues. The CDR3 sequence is CASSQDRGLFNEQFF. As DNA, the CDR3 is TGTGCCAGCAGCCAAGACCGGGGCTTGTTCAATGAGCAGTTCTTC.

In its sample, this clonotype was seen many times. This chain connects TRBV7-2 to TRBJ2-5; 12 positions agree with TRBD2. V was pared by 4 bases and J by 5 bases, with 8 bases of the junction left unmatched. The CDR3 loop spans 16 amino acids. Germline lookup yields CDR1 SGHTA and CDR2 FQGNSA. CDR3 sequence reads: CASSSGGLAGGETQYF. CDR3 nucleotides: TGTGCCAGCAGCTCCGGGGGACTAGCGGGCGGTGAGACCCAGTACTTC.

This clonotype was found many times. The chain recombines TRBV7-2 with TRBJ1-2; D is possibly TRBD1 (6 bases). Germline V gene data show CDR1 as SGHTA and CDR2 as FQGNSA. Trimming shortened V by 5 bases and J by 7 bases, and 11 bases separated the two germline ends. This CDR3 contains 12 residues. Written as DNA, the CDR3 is TGTGCCAGCAGCAAACAGGGTTTTGGCTACACCTTC. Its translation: CASSKQGFGYTF.

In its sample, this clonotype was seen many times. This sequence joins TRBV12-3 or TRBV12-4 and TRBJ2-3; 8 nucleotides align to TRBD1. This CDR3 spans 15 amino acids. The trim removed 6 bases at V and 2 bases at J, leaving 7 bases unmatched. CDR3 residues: CASSPGQGPTDTQYF. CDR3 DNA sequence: TGTGCCAGCAGCCCAGGACAGGGCCCCACAGATACGCAGTATTTT.

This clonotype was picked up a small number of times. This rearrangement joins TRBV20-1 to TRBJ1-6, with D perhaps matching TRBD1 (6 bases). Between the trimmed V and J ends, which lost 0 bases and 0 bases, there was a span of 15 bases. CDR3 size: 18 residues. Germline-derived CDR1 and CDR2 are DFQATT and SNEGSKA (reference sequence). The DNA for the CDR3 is TGCAGTGCTAGAGATGAGGGGGTGCTGAGCTCCTATAATTCACCCCTCCACTTT. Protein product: CSARDEGVLSSYNSPLHF.

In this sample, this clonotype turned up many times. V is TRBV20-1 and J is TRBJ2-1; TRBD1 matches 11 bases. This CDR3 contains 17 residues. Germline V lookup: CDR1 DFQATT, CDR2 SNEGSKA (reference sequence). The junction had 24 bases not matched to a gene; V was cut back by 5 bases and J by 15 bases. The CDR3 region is CSAGGTLWGQGESRWFF. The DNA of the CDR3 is TGCAGTGCTGGCGGTACATTGTGGGGACAGGGGGAGTCGCGGTGGTTCTTC.